This TCR beta chain was recovered during a study of T cell responses to AZD1222 COVID-19 vaccine. Whole-study results and caveats: Repertoires were obtained solely post-peak T cell response. The study found Spike-specific TCR breadth and depth rose after two AZD1222 doses. Across spike, vaccine-associated CD4 TCRs were found, dominant at 160-218 and 743-854.

Germline V gives CDR1 MNHEY, CDR2 SVGEGT. The CDR3 runs 15 residues. Trimming took off 6 bases at V and 8 bases at J, with 22 bases between the two ends. Comment on this clone: Antigen: not known.

TCRdb's table, derived via immunoSEQ multiplex PCR, lists solely in-frame clones and lacks some. This sample has 92,000 or so clones; about 88% occur once, and the top ten carry more than 5%. V is TRBV6-2 or TRBV6-3 and J is TRBJ1-2, with a weak D call TRBD1 (5 bases). The TCR was taken from an adult who received the AZD1222 COVID-19 vaccine. The material sequenced was peripheral blood, taken 28 days after the second AZD1222 dose. Written as DNA, the CDR3 is TGTGCCAGCAGCCGAGATGAACAGGCTCGGAGGGGCTACACCTTC. Its protein product is CASSRDEQARRGYTF.